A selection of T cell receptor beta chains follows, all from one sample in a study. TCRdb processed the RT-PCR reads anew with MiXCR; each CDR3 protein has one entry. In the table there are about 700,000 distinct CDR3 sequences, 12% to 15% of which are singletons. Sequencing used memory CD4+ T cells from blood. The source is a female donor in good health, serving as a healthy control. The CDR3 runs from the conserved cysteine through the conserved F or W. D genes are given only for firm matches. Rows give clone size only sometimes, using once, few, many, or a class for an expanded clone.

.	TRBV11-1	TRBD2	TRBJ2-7	CASSWTSGFYEQYF	TGTGCCAGCAGCTGGACTAGCGGCTTCTACGAGCAGTACTTC
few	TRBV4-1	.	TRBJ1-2	CASRPSWGREITNYGYTF	TGCGCCAGCAGGCCATCATGGGGTCGAGAAATTACTAACTATGGCTACACCTTC
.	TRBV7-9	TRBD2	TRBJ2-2	CASSLSLAGLNTGELFF	TGTGCCAGCAGCTTATCCCTAGCGGGGTTGAACACCGGGGAGCTGTTTTTT
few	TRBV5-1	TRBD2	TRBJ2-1	CASGRLAPQDEQFF	TGCGCCAGCGGACGACTAGCGCCCCAGGATGAGCAGTTCTTC
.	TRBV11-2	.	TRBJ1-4	CASSLRSGNMNEKLFF	TGTGCCAGCAGCCTCCGTTCGGGGAACATGAACGAAAAACTGTTTTTT
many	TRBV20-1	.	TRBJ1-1	CSAKRGLNTEAFF	TGCAGTGCTAAGCGGGGGTTGAACACTGAAGCTTTCTTT
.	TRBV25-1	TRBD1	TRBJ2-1	CASSEPTGGSKQFF	TGTGCCAGCAGTGAACCCACAGGGGGGTCGAAGCAGTTCTTC
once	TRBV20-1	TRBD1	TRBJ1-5	CSAREGGRGNQPQHF	TGCAGTGCTAGAGAGGGAGGCAGGGGGAATCAGCCCCAGCATTTT
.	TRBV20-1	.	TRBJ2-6	CSAQSPGANVLTF	TGCAGTGCTCAATCCCCTGGGGCCAACGTCCTGACTTTC
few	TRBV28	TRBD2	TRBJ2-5	CASTRGVGETQYF	TGTGCCAGCACACGGGGGGTAGGGGAGACCCAGTACTTC
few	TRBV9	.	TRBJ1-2	CASSPRTGAYGYTF	TGTGCCAGCAGCCCCCGGACGGGCGCCTATGGCTACACCTTC